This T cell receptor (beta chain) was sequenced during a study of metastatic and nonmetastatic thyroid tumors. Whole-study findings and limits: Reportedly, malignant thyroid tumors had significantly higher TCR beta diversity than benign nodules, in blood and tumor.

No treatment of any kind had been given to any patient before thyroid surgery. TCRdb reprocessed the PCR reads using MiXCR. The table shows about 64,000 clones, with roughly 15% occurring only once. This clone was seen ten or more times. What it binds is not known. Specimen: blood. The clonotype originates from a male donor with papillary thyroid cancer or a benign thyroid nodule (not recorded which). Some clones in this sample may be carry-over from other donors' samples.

DNA of the CDR3: TGTGCCAGCAGTGAACGTGGCGGGGATCGGGACACCATATATTTT. It translates to CASSERGGDRDTIYF. The rearrangement links TRBV2 to TRBJ1-3; D is unclear. This CDR3 comprises 15 residues. Trimming removed 2 bases at V and 8 bases at J, with 16 bases between. Germline V gene sequence: CDR1 SNHLY, CDR2 FYNNEI.